Reported below is one TCR beta chain. This sample is part of a study of control samples from healthy donors and cancer patients. Per the germline V gene, CDR1 is DFQATT and CDR2 is SNEGSKA (reference sequence). This CDR3 has 10 residues. The ends were cut back, 5 bases at V and 7 bases at J, with 9 bases in the middle. Only in-frame clones appear in the TCRdb table, and some are missing; sequencing was by immunoSEQ multiplex PCR. The table has 160,000 or so clones, over 90% seen once. The chain has TRBV20-1 and TRBJ2-7; possibly TRBD2 for D (5 bases). The TCR comes from a woman aged 25-40 years in good health. The sequenced sample consisted of blood. In DNA, the CDR3 is TGCAGTGCTGACCGGGGAGAGCAGTACTTC. It is translated as CSADRGEQYF.